Each of the 31 T cell receptor beta chains below was sequenced from the same sample in a study of blood T cell repertoires in COVID-19. The data were produced by immunoSEQ multiplex PCR, yet TCRdb's version contains in-frame clones alone and is incomplete. The sample carries about 89,000 clones, around 88% recorded once. The sample taken for sequencing was peripheral blood. These receptors were obtained from a man aged 60-69 years with acute or convalescent COVID-19.

This rearrangement joins TRBV10-3 to TRBJ2-2, with D possibly TRBD1 on 5 matching bases. Trimming pared 0 bases from V and 4 bases from J, leaving 6 bases between. From germline, CDR1 is ENHRY and CDR2 SYGVKD. This CDR3 contains 14 residues. The CDR3 loop is CAISESRGTGELFF. In DNA, the CDR3 is TGTGCCATCAGTGAGTCAAGGGGCACCGGGGAGCTGTTTTTT.

This clone appeared a few times. The genes are TRBV9 and TRBJ2-2, with no clear D. The germline gives CDR1 SGDLS, CDR2 YYNGEE. CDR3 length: 12 residues. V lost 0 bases, J lost 6 bases, and 3 bases lay in between. CDR3 sequence: CASSVDSGELFF. Written as DNA, the CDR3 is TGTGCCAGCAGCGTAGACTCCGGGGAGCTGTTTTTT.

A few counts support this clone. The chain couples TRBV9 to TRBJ2-1; 12 bases are shared with TRBD2. In germline, CDR1 is SGDLS, CDR2 YYNGEE. The CDR3 extends over 15 amino acids. V dropped 2 bases and J dropped 8; count of bases not matched to a gene: 5. CDR3 amino acids: CASSVLGLAGHEQFF. As DNA, the CDR3 is TGTGCCAGCAGCGTGTTGGGACTAGCGGGTCATGAGCAGTTCTTC.

The chain carries TRBV12-5 and TRBJ2-2, with 8 bases matching TRBD1. The germline V gene encodes CDR1 LGHNT and CDR2 FRNRAP. The length of the CDR3 is 15 residues. With 6 bases clipped from V and 5 bases from J, the junction kept 8 bases outside the gene matches. This chain's CDR3 is CASGRGQGRTGELFF. DNA of the CDR3: TGTGCTAGTGGCCGCGGACAGGGTAGGACCGGGGAGCTGTTTTTT.

This chain joins TRBV29-1 and TRBJ1-2, with D possibly TRBD1 on 5 matching bases. This CDR3 has 12 residues. Germline-derived CDR1 and CDR2 are SQVTM and ANQGSEA. V lost 3 bases and J lost 4, with 9 bases in between. The CDR3 DNA reads TGCAGCGTTGACGGGGGAAGCTATGGCTACACCTTC. Its translation is CSVDGGSYGYTF.

This chain links TRBV5-6 with TRBJ2-7; 11 bases line up with TRBD2. The V gene's germline CDR1 is SGHDT and CDR2 YYEEEE. The CDR3 spans 16 residues. V lost 4 bases to trimming and J lost 0 bases; unmatched junction nucleotides: 6. This CDR3 reads CASSVGLAGLSYEQYF. The DNA of the CDR3 is TGTGCCAGCAGCGTTGGACTAGCGGGCCTCTCCTACGAGCAGTACTTC. The whole variable domain, remainder taken from reference TRBV5-6 and TRBJ2-7, is DAGVTQSPTHLIKTRGQQVTLRCSPKSGHDTVSWYQQALGQGPQFIFQYYEEEERQRGNFPDRFSGHQFPNYSSELNVNALLLGDSALYLCASSVGLAGLSYEQYFGPGTRLTVT.

This rearrangement joins TRBV9 to TRBJ2-7, with TRBD1 matching over 9 bases. Germline V gives CDR1 SGDLS, CDR2 YYNGEE. With V trimmed by 2 bases and J by 2 bases, 8 bases remained unmatched. There are 16 residues in the CDR3. The CDR3 reads CASSVAGQGTPYEQYF. The CDR3 nucleotides read TGTGCCAGCAGCGTGGCGGGACAGGGTACCCCCTACGAGCAGTACTTC.

This clone was seen more than once but under ten times. CDR3 protein: CASSKGHRGRVNTEAFF. The CDR3 region has the DNA TGTGCCAGCAGCAAAGGGCACAGGGGGCGTGTGAACACTGAAGCTTTCTTT. The chain employs TRBV21-1 and TRBJ1-1; TRBD1 is the table's D call and was not checked against the DNA. TRBV21-1 is a pseudogene locus. The CDR3 consists of 17 residues.

The rearrangement joins TRBV5-1 to TRBJ2-3, with TRBD2 matching over 9 bases. J gave up 6 bases and V 2 bases, and 7 bases lay outside the gene matches. CDR3 length: 15 residues. Looked up from germline, CDR1 is SGHRS and CDR2 is YFSETQ. The CDR3 bases are TGCGCCAGCAGCTTTACGGCGGGAGGGGTGGATACGCAGTATTTT. Amino acids: CASSFTAGGVDTQYF.

V gene TRBV5-6 combines with J gene TRBJ2-7, with 7 bases that match TRBD1. V shed 3 bases, J shed 3 bases, and the junction held 6 bases outside the gene matches. There are 14 residues in the CDR3. The germline CDR1 and CDR2 sequences are SGHDT and YYEEEE. CDR3 residues: CASSSGTVGYEQYF. CDR3 nucleotide sequence: TGTGCCAGCAGCTCCGGGACAGTCGGCTACGAGCAGTACTTC.

The genes are TRBV27 and TRBJ2-1; TRBD2 aligns across 15 bases. Germline V gene sequence: CDR1 MNHEY, CDR2 SMNVEV (reference sequence). The CDR3 extends over 15 amino acids. The J segment lost 12 bases and the V segment lost 6 bases, leaving 9 bases of the junction unmatched. DNA for the CDR3: TGTGCCAGCAGCCCAGGACTAGCGGGAGGGAATCGGCAGTTCTTC. Protein sequence: CASSPGLAGGNRQFF.

V and J are TRBV6-2 or TRBV6-3 and TRBJ2-7; possibly TRBD2 for D (5 bases). This CDR3 comprises 12 residues. Looked up from germline, CDR1 is MNHEY and CDR2 is SVGEGT. V dropped 5 bases and J dropped 5 bases, with 10 bases sitting between them. The CDR3: CASSVSGNEQYF. For the CDR3, the DNA is TGTGCCAGCAGTGTCTCCGGGAACGAGCAGTACTTC.

This clone was found once. This chain links TRBV15 with TRBJ2-2; D is possibly TRBD1 (5 bases). The CDR3 contains 16 residues. The germline CDR1 and CDR2 sequences are LNHNV and YYDKDF (reference sequence). Trimming removed 0 bases from V and 0 bases from J, with 8 bases in between. The CDR3 coding sequence is TGTGCCACCAGCAGAGATCAGGGCCCGAACACCGGGGAGCTGTTTTTT. Protein: CATSRDQGPNTGELFF.

This sequence joins TRBV10-3 and TRBJ2-3, with 11 bases lining up with TRBD2. CDR3 length equals 15 residues. J lost 2 bases, V lost 7 bases, and 5 bases had no gene match. From germline, CDR1 is ENHRY and CDR2 SYGVKD. The CDR3 sequence is CAITPSGGNTDTQYF. CDR3 bases: TGTGCCATCACCCCTAGCGGGGGGAACACAGATACGCAGTATTTT.

The CDR3 spells CSASLLRGLTDTQYF. The CDR3 coding sequence is TGCAGTGCTAGTTTACTGAGGGGGCTAACAGATACGCAGTATTTT. The rearrangement links TRBV20-1 to TRBJ2-3; the match to TRBD1 covers 7 bases. Germline V CDR1 and CDR2: DFQATT, SNEGSKA (reference sequence). The CDR3 contains 15 residues. V was clipped by 3 bases and J by 3 bases; unmatched bases: 9.

The chain carries TRBV7-9 and TRBJ2-3; 11 bases align to TRBD2. The CDR3 loop spans 15 amino acids. Germline trimming cut 1 base from V and 6 bases from J; bases unmatched to any gene: 3. In germline, CDR1 is SEHNR, CDR2 FQNEAQ (reference sequence). In nucleotides, the CDR3 is TGTGCCAGCAGCTTAGTGTCTAGCGGGGGGGATACGCAGTATTTT. It encodes CASSLVSSGGDTQYF. The variable domain in full, with the rest retrieved from reference TRBV7-9 and TRBJ2-3, is DTGVSQNPRHKITKRGQNVTFRCDPISEHNRLYWYRQTLGQGPEFLTYFQNEAQLEKSRLLSDRFSAERPKGSFSTLEIQRTEQGDSAMYLCASSLVSSGGDTQYFGPGTRLTVL.

The chain is built from TRBV19 and TRBJ2-3, with TRBD1 identical over 10 bases. The ends lost 4 bases at V and 5 bases at J; junction bases unmatched: 9. The CDR3 is made up of 16 amino acids. The V gene's germline CDR1 is LNHDA and CDR2 SQIVND (reference sequence). The CDR3 spells CASSNPGTGAVDTQYF. The CDR3 region has the DNA TGTGCCAGTAGTAACCCCGGGACAGGGGCAGTAGATACGCAGTATTTT.

The rearrangement joins TRBV7-2 to TRBJ2-7, with 7 nucleotides matching TRBD2. Losses at the gene ends were 3 bases for V and 3 bases for J; bases not matched to a gene: 8. This CDR3 contains 15 residues. CDR1 is SGHTA, CDR2 FQGNSA, per germline. The CDR3 bases are TGTGCCAGCAGCTTGCAGGGCGGGAGTTTCTACGAGCAGTACTTC. This codes for CASSLQGGSFYEQYF. Variable domain in full (rest from reference TRBV7-2 and TRBJ2-7): GAGVSQSPSNKVTEKGKDVELRCDPISGHTALYWYRQSLGQGLEFLIYFQGNSAPDKSGLPSDRFSAERTGGSVSTLTIQRTQQEDSAVYLCASSLQGGSFYEQYFGPGTRLTVT.

The chain couples TRBV5-1 to TRBJ2-7; no reliable D call. There are 13 residues in the CDR3. Trimming removed 0 bases at V and 7 bases at J, with 11 bases between. CDR1 and CDR2 (germline): SGHRS, YFSETQ. The CDR3 DNA sequence: TGCGCCAGCAGCTTGGGTTCCGGAGAAGAGCAGTACTTC. Its translation is CASSLGSGEEQYF.

This rearrangement joins TRBV6-5 to TRBJ2-7, with a possible D match to TRBD1 (6 bases). Per germline, CDR1 MNHEY and CDR2 SVGAGI. V was trimmed by 6 bases and J by 5 bases, leaving 20 bases between them. The length of the CDR3 is 15 residues. This CDR3 is CASSDLSGALDEQYF. CDR3 sequence (DNA): TGTGCCAGCAGCGACTTATCAGGGGCGCTGGACGAGCAGTACTTC.

V usage is TRBV12-3 or TRBV12-4 and J usage is TRBJ1-1, with D uncertain. V lost 1 base and J 6 bases, leaving 9 bases between the germline ends. The CDR3 sequence is 13 residues long. This CDR3 is CASSLGWQAEAFF. CDR3 bases: TGTGCCAGCAGTTTAGGATGGCAGGCTGAAGCTTTCTTT.

This chain uses TRBV6-5 with TRBJ1-6, with D perhaps matching TRBD1 (6 bases). V was trimmed by 2 bases and J by 6 bases, leaving 14 bases between them. The CDR3 contains 16 residues. Germline-derived CDR1 and CDR2 are MNHEY and SVGAGI. The CDR3 coding sequence is TGTGCCAGCAGTTACAATGCGGCCAGGGGTAATTCACCCCTCCACTTT. Protein sequence: CASSYNAARGNSPLHF.

The chain joins TRBV5-5 to TRBJ2-5; no firm D call. CDR3 size: 13 residues. The V end was cut by 0 bases, the J end by 5 bases, with 8 bases between. Germline V gene lookup returns CDR1 SGHKS and CDR2 YYEKEE (reference sequence). CDR3 sequence: CASSLVPVETQYF. The CDR3 region has the DNA TGTGCCAGCAGCTTGGTCCCCGTCGAGACCCAGTACTTC.

The rearrangement uses TRBV2 and TRBJ2-5, with 11 bases fitting TRBD1. CDR1 and CDR2 (germline): SNHLY, FYNNEI. CDR3 length: 16 amino acids. V shed 6 bases and J 4 bases; nucleotides not matched to a gene: 10. The CDR3 DNA reads TGTGCCAGCAGCCGGTCCGGACAGGGGGCGGGAGAGACCCAGTACTTC. Its protein product is CASSRSGQGAGETQYF.

This chain joins TRBV4-1 and TRBJ1-4; D uncertain. Germline V gene sequence: CDR1 MGHRA, CDR2 YSYEKL. Trimming removed 3 bases from V and 4 bases from J, with 12 bases in between. The CDR3 extends over 15 amino acids. CDR3 sequence: CASSQNTNVNEKLFF. CDR3 sequence (DNA): TGCGCCAGCAGCCAGAATACAAACGTTAATGAAAAACTGTTTTTT.

The genes are TRBV7-3 and TRBJ2-7; D is possibly TRBD1 (5 bases). Germline assignment: CDR1 SGHTA and CDR2 FQGTGA. V lost 4 bases and J 0 bases, leaving 7 bases between the germline ends. This CDR3 is built from 13 residues. Here the CDR3 DNA reads TGTGCCAGCAGCTCAGGGTTCTCCTACGAGCAGTACTTC. It specifies CASSSGFSYEQYF.

To note about this clone: One end of the junction does not line up with germline, which may come from a read error. The gene calls are TRBV6-1 and TRBJ2-1; 7 bases line up with TRBD1. The CDR3 loop spans 15 amino acids. The germline V gene has CDR1 MNHNS and CDR2 SASEGT. Written as DNA, the CDR3 is TGTGCCAGCAGCGAAGACAGGGACCAATACAATGAGCAGTTCTTC. It codes for CASSEDRDQYNEQFF.

The chain has TRBV7-9 and TRBJ1-6; 10 bases agree with TRBD1. Germline-derived CDR1 and CDR2 are SEHNR and FQNEAQ (reference sequence). Unmatched junction bases numbered 7, after V lost 5 bases and J lost 9 bases. CDR3 length equals 15 residues. CDR3 protein: CASSATGGGSSPLHF. The CDR3, as DNA: TGTGCCAGCAGCGCGACAGGGGGCGGCAGTTCACCCCTCCACTTT.

The rearrangement uses TRBV19 and TRBJ2-6; TRBD2 matches 7 bases. The germline V gene has CDR1 LNHDA and CDR2 SQIVND (reference sequence). The length of the CDR3 is 14 residues. Trimming took 9 bases from V and 3 from J; bases not matched to a gene: 5. The CDR3 DNA follows: TGTGCCAGCCTTCCGGGAGGTGGGGCCAACGTCCTGACTTTC. It specifies CASLPGGGANVLTF.

The V call is TRBV19, the J call TRBJ1-5; the match to TRBD1 covers 9 bases. CDR3 size: 17 residues. Per germline, CDR1 LNHDA and CDR2 SQIVND (reference sequence). V lost 3 bases to trimming and J lost 4 bases; unmatched junction nucleotides: 10. CDR3 region: CASSIPHWGQGNQPQHF. The CDR3 DNA reads as TGTGCCAGTAGTATCCCGCACTGGGGACAGGGTAATCAGCCCCAGCATTTT.

V gene TRBV5-1 combines with J gene TRBJ2-7; a weak D match, TRBD2 (6 bases). CDR3 size: 15 residues. The V end was cut by 0 bases, the J end by 6 bases, with 16 bases between. Germline V gene lookup returns CDR1 SGHRS and CDR2 YFSETQ. The CDR3 spells CASSLDGGALSEQYF. Here the CDR3 DNA reads TGCGCCAGCAGCTTGGACGGGGGAGCACTATCCGAGCAGTACTTC.